What follows are 20 T cell receptor beta chains derived from one specimen sequenced in a study of identical twins. Each CDR3 protein gets one entry after TCRdb re-called the 5' RACE reads with MiXCR. The sample includes fewer than 350,000 distinct CDR3 sequences, under 9% of them seen just once. This sample was also put to use in a study of yellow fever vaccine responses in identical twins.

The sample comprised memory (CD45RO+) T cells sorted from blood. The receptors shown here come from a woman under 30 in good health.

Many counts were recorded for this clonotype. The chain is built from TRBV6-5 and TRBJ2-6; D gene ambiguous. Deletions cut 0 bases from V and 0 bases from J, with 6 bases between. The CDR3 is made up of 16 amino acids. CDR1 MNHEY and CDR2 SVGAGI come from the germline V gene. The CDR3 bases are TGTGCCAGCAGTTACTCCCCCAACTCTGGGGCCAACGTCCTGACTTTC. Encoded protein: CASSYSPNSGANVLTF.

This clonotype was detected ten times or more. The chain combines TRBV5-1 with TRBJ2-2; 10 bases are shared with TRBD1. The CDR3 has 16 residues. With V trimmed by 4 bases and J by 5 bases, 8 bases remained unmatched. CDR1 SGHRS and CDR2 YFSETQ come from the germline V gene. DNA of the CDR3: TGCGCCAGCAGCCCACCCGGGACAGGGGTTACCGGGGAGCTGTTTTTT. Its protein product is CASSPPGTGVTGELFF.

This clonotype has a count of ten or more. The CDR3: CASSGYRGSSGANVLTF. The CDR3 nucleotides are TGTGCCAGCAGCGGATACAGGGGAAGCTCTGGGGCCAACGTCCTGACTTTC. The rearrangement uses TRBV11-2 and TRBJ2-6; 7 nucleotides align to TRBD1. Unmatched junction bases numbered 7, after V lost 5 bases and J lost 0 bases. CDR3 length: 17 residues. Germline V gives CDR1 SGHAT, CDR2 FQNNGV.

This clonotype was seen repeatedly, ten times or more. The rearrangement links TRBV15 to TRBJ1-1, with D possibly being TRBD1 (5 bases). The CDR3 covers 13 residues. Trimming cost V 1 base and J 7 bases, with 10 bases left between them. Per germline, CDR1 LNHNV and CDR2 YYDKDF (reference sequence). Written as DNA, the CDR3 is TGTGCCACCAGCAGAGTACCGGGACTTGAAGCTTTCTTT. Translated: CATSRVPGLEAFF.

This clonotype was counted many times. The chain couples TRBV6-4 to TRBJ2-3, with 8 bases matching TRBD2. CDR1 MRHNA and CDR2 SNTAGT come from the germline V gene. Trimming took 4 bases from V and 2 from J; bases not matched to a gene: 8. The CDR3 runs to 16 residues. CDR3 DNA: TGTGCCAGCAGTGCCCCTAGCGGGCCATACACAGATACGCAGTATTTT. It is translated as CASSAPSGPYTDTQYF.

This clonotype has a count of ten or more. The CDR3 region is CSVRGPNEKLFF. The CDR3 DNA follows: TGCAGTGTGAGGGGGCCTAATGAAAAACTGTTTTTT. V is TRBV20-1 and J is TRBJ1-4, with 7 nucleotides matching TRBD1. Losses at the gene ends were 7 bases for V and 3 bases for J; bases not matched to a gene: 2. Germline CDR1 DFQATT, CDR2 SNEGSKA (reference sequence). CDR3 length: 12 residues.

This clonotype was counted only a few times. The rearrangement uses TRBV6-5 and TRBJ2-3; 16 nucleotides align to TRBD2. V lost 2 bases, J lost 2 bases, and 7 bases stayed unmatched. Germline V gene data show CDR1 as MNHEY and CDR2 as SVGAGI. This CDR3 has 19 amino acids. CDR3 amino acids: CASSYGTSGGAGITDTQYF. The CDR3 coding sequence is TGTGCCAGCAGTTACGGGACTAGCGGGGGGGCCGGAATCACAGATACGCAGTATTTT.

This clonotype is termed medium-sized. The rearrangement links TRBV12-3 or TRBV12-4 to TRBJ2-1, with TRBD2 identical over 9 bases. V trimming: 6 bases; J trimming: 7 bases; junction bases outside the gene matches: 10. The CDR3 extends over 15 amino acids. The DNA for the CDR3 is TGTGCCAGCAGCCCTGGGACTAGCTCAGTGAATGAGCAGTTCTTC. Protein product: CASSPGTSSVNEQFF.

This clonotype showed up just a few times. The V and J genes are TRBV15 and TRBJ2-5; weak D call: TRBD2 (5 bases). The CDR3 sequence is 15 residues long. CDR1 and CDR2 (germline): LNHNV, YYDKDF (reference sequence). V was trimmed by 2 bases and J by 3 bases, leaving 13 bases between them. The CDR3 nucleotides are TGTGCCACCAGCAGATACCGAGGGATAAAAGAGACCCAGTACTTC. It encodes CATSRYRGIKETQYF.

Worth noting for this clonotype: Sequence at one end of the junction differs from germline and may be a read error. The chain joins TRBV23-1 to TRBJ1-1; weak D call: TRBD1 (6 bases). TRBV23-1 is identified as an open reading frame with a role that is uncertain. The CDR3 consists of 12 residues. CDR3: CASSPYREEAFF. The DNA for the CDR3 is TGTGCCAGCAGTCCATACAGGGAGGAAGCTTTCTTT.

This clonotype was recorded many times. The V and J genes are TRBV12-3 or TRBV12-4 and TRBJ1-2; D possibly corresponds to TRBD1 (6 bases). This CDR3 comprises 13 residues. With 5 bases removed from V and 7 bases from J, the gap between germline ends came to 14 bases. The CDR3 sequence: CASSTGSLSGYTF. The CDR3 coding sequence is TGTGCCAGCAGTACAGGGTCGTTGAGTGGCTACACCTTC.

This clonotype has more than one count but fewer than ten. J is TRBJ2-5 and V is TRBV18, with 10 bases lining up with TRBD2. The CDR3 consists of 17 residues. V trimming: 2 bases; J trimming: 1 base; junction bases outside the gene matches: 7. Germline loops: CDR1 KGHSH, CDR2 LQKENI. The CDR3, as DNA: TGTGCCAGCTCACCATACCTACTAGCGGGGACCCAAGAGACCCAGTACTTC. It translates to CASSPYLLAGTQETQYF.

The chain has TRBV10-3 and TRBJ2-2; 10 bases agree with TRBD1. Looked up from germline, CDR1 is ENHRY and CDR2 is SYGVKD. V was clipped by 6 bases and J by 9 bases; unmatched bases: 4. The CDR3 consists of 13 residues. Here the CDR3 reads CAIRRQGARELFF. As DNA, the CDR3 is TGTGCCATCAGAAGACAGGGGGCCCGGGAGCTGTTTTTT.

As concerns this clonotype: A much bigger clone sits one base away, suggesting this may be a read error. The CDR3 end shows no conserved phenylalanine or tryptophan, and so a read error is likely. The chain employs TRBV5-1 and TRBJ1-6, with D possibly being TRBD1 (5 bases). V gave up 4 bases and J gave up 8 bases, with 13 bases separating them. This CDR3 is built from 14 residues. Germline CDR1 is SGHRS and CDR2 is YFSETQ. This CDR3 is CASSLQGGDSPLHL. Written as DNA, the CDR3 is TGCGCCAGCAGCCTGCAGGGAGGGGATTCACCCCTCCACCTT.

This clonotype was counted many times. The rearrangement joins TRBV27 to TRBJ1-4; tentatively, D is TRBD1 (6 bases). Germline CDR1 and CDR2: MNHEY and SMNVEV (reference sequence). Trimming cost V 2 bases and J 7 bases, with 14 bases left between them. The CDR3 length is 15 residues. The CDR3 nucleotides read TGTGCCAGCAGTTTAAACGGGGGCCTTAGTGAAAAACTGTTTTTT. It encodes CASSLNGGLSEKLFF.

This clonotype was seen repeatedly, ten times or more. The chain uses TRBV5-6 and TRBJ1-5; perhaps TRBD1 as D (5 bases). Trimming stripped 4 bases from V and 2 bases from J, with 16 bases between. CDR1 SGHDT and CDR2 YYEEEE come from the germline V gene. This CDR3 is 16 amino acids long. As DNA, the CDR3 is TGTGCCAGCAGCCAATTCCGGGACCGCGGCAATCAGCCCCAGCATTTT. Translation gives CASSQFRDRGNQPQHF.

J is TRBJ2-1 and V is TRBV4-2; 9 positions agree with TRBD2. V shed 4 bases and J 2 bases; nucleotides not matched to a gene: 9. CDR3 length equals 17 residues. In germline, CDR1 is LGHNA, CDR2 YNFKEQ. CDR3 DNA: TGTGCCAGCAGCCGAGAAGTAGCGGGAGCGACCTACAATGAGCAGTTCTTC. Protein sequence: CASSREVAGATYNEQFF.

This clonotype was seen more than once but under ten times. This chain links TRBV12-3 or TRBV12-4 with TRBJ2-3; 12 bases are shared with TRBD2. V was clipped by 4 bases and J by 6 bases; unmatched bases: 8. CDR3 size: 16 residues. CDR3 in amino acids: CASSSLAGGPGDTQYF. DNA for the CDR3: TGTGCCAGCAGTTCTCTAGCGGGGGGGCCGGGGGATACGCAGTATTTT.

There are many counts of this clonotype. The rearrangement joins TRBV10-3 to TRBJ2-7; a weak D match, TRBD2 (6 bases). The CDR3 loop spans 14 amino acids. Per germline, CDR1 ENHRY and CDR2 SYGVKD. The ends were cut back, 3 bases at V and 4 bases at J, with 13 bases in the middle. The CDR3 loop reads CAISDRQEGYEQYF. The DNA for the CDR3 is TGTGCCATCAGTGATAGGCAGGAGGGTTACGAGCAGTACTTC.

This clonotype came up a few times. This chain joins TRBV29-1 and TRBJ2-2, with TRBD1 matching over 8 bases. The germline CDR1 and CDR2 sequences are SQVTM and ANQGSEA. This CDR3 has 14 amino acids. The trim removed 6 bases at V and 7 bases at J, leaving 10 bases unmatched. CDR3 sequence (DNA): TGCAGCGTCGGCATGGGACAGGTTGGCGGGGAGCTGTTTTTT. Translation gives CSVGMGQVGGELFF.